This passage covers 12 T cell receptor beta chains from one sample sequenced in a study of blood T cell repertoires in COVID-19. The repertoire was sequenced with immunoSEQ multiplex PCR; TCRdb's copy has only in-frame clones and lacks some. Here the sample spans about 190,000 clones, more than 75% being singletons. Sequenced: peripheral blood. The receptors derive from a human donor in a cohort sampled during active COVID-19.

The V and J genes are TRBV25-1 and TRBJ2-1; 8 positions match TRBD2. CDR1 is MGHDK and CDR2 is SYGVNS in the germline V gene. Trimming at V came to 3 bases and at J to 5 bases, leaving 9 bases not matched to a gene. The CDR3 spans 16 residues. CDR3: CASSEGGTAGDNEQFF. In DNA form, the CDR3 reads TGTGCCAGCAGTGAGGGGGGAACAGCGGGAGACAATGAGCAGTTCTTC.

This clone was picked up a small number of times. The V gene is TRBV2, the J gene TRBJ2-7, with 8 bases lining up with TRBD1. The CDR3 has 14 residues. The germline V gene encodes CDR1 SNHLY and CDR2 FYNNEI. V lost 6 bases and J lost 0; bases outside the gene matches: 4. The CDR3 coding sequence is TGTGCCAGCAGGACCGGGACAGGCTCCTACGAGCAGTACTTC. Its translation is CASRTGTGSYEQYF.

The V gene is TRBV11-2, the J gene TRBJ2-7; 8 nucleotides agree with TRBD2. The CDR3 consists of 15 residues. The trim removed 3 bases at V and 5 bases at J, leaving 9 bases unmatched. Germline V gene data show CDR1 as SGHAT and CDR2 as FQNNGV. The CDR3 sequence: CASSFSWSGSDEQYF. The CDR3 DNA is TGTGCCAGCAGCTTCTCCTGGAGCGGGAGTGACGAGCAGTACTTC. Based on the CDR3 plus reference TRBV11-2 and TRBJ2-7, the full variable domain is EAGVAQSPRYKIIEKRQSVAFWCNPISGHATLYWYQQILGQGPKLLIQFQNNGVVDDSQLPKDRFSAERLKGVDSTLKIQPAKLEDSAVYLCASSFSWSGSDEQYFGPGTRLTVT.

The genes are TRBV24-1 and TRBJ2-7; TRBD2 agrees at 14 bases. Germline CDR1 is KGHDR and CDR2 is SFDVKD. V was clipped by 7 bases and J by 0 bases; unmatched bases: 16. CDR3 size: 20 residues. The CDR3 DNA reads as TGTGCCACCAGCGTTTCCCCCGGGACTAGCGGGAGACACCGCTCCTACGAGCAGTACTTC. Translating gives CATSVSPGTSGRHRSYEQYF.

CDR3 sequence reads: CASSLQSGSGNTIYF. CDR3 DNA: TGTGCCAGCAGCTTGCAATCAGGGTCTGGAAACACCATATATTTT. This sequence joins TRBV5-8 and TRBJ1-3, with D tentatively TRBD1 (5 bases). Deletions cut 1 base from V and 1 base from J, with 9 bases between. This CDR3 is 15 amino acids long. The germline V gene has CDR1 SGHTS and CDR2 YDEGEE.

The V call is TRBV6-5, the J call TRBJ1-1, with D uncertain. CDR3 length equals 13 residues. Germline values: CDR1 MNHEY, CDR2 SVGAGI. V was clipped by 5 bases and J by 7 bases, with 14 bases between them. CDR3 protein: CASSRTGKREAFF. CDR3 bases: TGTGCCAGCAGTCGAACGGGAAAACGTGAAGCTTTCTTT.

The table lists this clone with a few counts. The chain has TRBV19 and TRBJ2-2; D perhaps matches TRBD1 (5 bases). The CDR3 spans 13 residues. The germline V gene has CDR1 LNHDA and CDR2 SQIVND (reference sequence). V gave up 8 bases and J gave up 1 base, with 8 bases separating them. CDR3 amino acids: CASRQQNTGELFF. The CDR3, as DNA: TGTGCCAGTCGACAGCAGAACACCGGGGAGCTGTTTTTT.

V gene TRBV3-1 (or the pseudogene TRBV3-2) combines with J gene TRBJ2-7; 13 bases map to TRBD2. The CDR3 runs to 19 residues. Germline V lookup: CDR1 LGHDT, CDR2 YNNKEL (reference sequence). The ends lost 1 base at V and 2 bases at J; junction bases unmatched: 11. In DNA form, the CDR3 reads TGTGCCAGCAGCCAAGGGACTAGCGGGAGAGTAAAAGTCCCCTACGAGCAGTACTTC. Amino acid sequence: CASSQGTSGRVKVPYEQYF.

This CDR3 reads CASSSGLAALGQFF. The CDR3 bases are TGTGCCAGCAGCTCCGGACTCGCGGCCTTAGGGCAGTTCTTC. This rearrangement joins TRBV3-1 (or the pseudogene TRBV3-2) to TRBJ2-1; a weak D match, TRBD2 (5 bases). CDR1 is LGHDT, CDR2 YNNKEL, per germline (reference sequence). Between the trimmed V and J ends, which lost 5 bases and 12 bases, there was a span of 20 bases. This CDR3 comprises 14 residues.

V and J are TRBV28 and TRBJ1-3; D gene ambiguous. Germline CDR1 is MDHEN and CDR2 is SYDVKM. The CDR3 runs to 16 residues. Trimming took off 5 bases at V and 0 bases at J, with 14 bases between the two ends. The CDR3 sequence: CASSLGGLLSGNTIYF. The DNA of the CDR3 is TGTGCCAGCAGTCTCGGCGGTCTACTCTCTGGAAACACCATATATTTT. Complete variable domain (other parts from reference TRBV28 and TRBJ1-3): DVKVTQSSRYLVKRTGEKVFLECVQDMDHENMFWYRQDPGLGLRLIYFSYDVKMKEKGDIPEGYSVSREKKERFSLILESASTNQTSMYLCASSLGGLLSGNTIYFGEGSWLTVV.

The V and J genes are TRBV10-3 and TRBJ2-1; the match to TRBD1 covers 7 bases. From germline, CDR1 is ENHRY and CDR2 SYGVKD. With V trimmed by 1 base and J by 7 bases, 7 bases remained unmatched. CDR3 length equals 15 residues. CDR3 DNA sequence: TGTGCCATCAGTGAGTTCGGACAGGTACAGAATGAGCAGTTCTTC. It is translated as CAISEFGQVQNEQFF.

This CDR3 is CASNDRDRGGNEQFF. The CDR3 nucleotides read TGTGCCAGCAACGACCGGGACAGGGGGGGCAATGAGCAGTTCTTC. This rearrangement joins TRBV7-8 to TRBJ2-1; 11 positions match TRBD1. The V gene's germline CDR1 is SGHVS and CDR2 FQNEAQ. The CDR3 runs 15 residues. V was clipped by 7 bases and J by 6 bases; unmatched bases: 8.